This note documents a single T cell receptor (beta chain) sequence. Its specificity is not known. This record comes from a study of siplizumab effects on memory and regulatory T cells. Study-wide results and caveats: Naive T cell populations appeared to exhibit greater diversity than memory cells and appeared to be major alloresponse contributors. Among sequences traceable to unstimulated CD4+ memory cells, alloreactive ones were significantly reduced by siplizumab. Researchers could not give a naive or memory phenotype to roughly 75-96% of proliferating CD4+ or CD8+ clones.

This CDR3 has 15 residues. V lost 0 bases to trimming and J lost 4 bases, with 13 bases between them. Germline V gives CDR1 SGDLS, CDR2 YYNGEE. Only in-frame clones appear in the TCRdb table, and some are missing; sequencing was by immunoSEQ multiplex PCR. Among about 46,000 clones listed, over 90% were seen once. The rearrangement links TRBV9 to TRBJ1-2; a possible D gene is TRBD1 (6 bases). The clonotype was recovered from a human donor in good health. Material for sequencing was CD8+ T cells sorted from blood. The CDR3 sequence is CASSVAVTGTYGYTF. The CDR3 DNA is TGTGCCAGCAGCGTAGCTGTTACAGGGACCTATGGCTACACCTTC.